The sequence of this TCR beta chain was determined in a study of blood T cell repertoires in COVID-19. Study in general: The origin of the acute and convalescent COVID-19 samples was the United States, Italy and Spain. PBMCs, B-cell-depleted T cells, or T cells provided the cDNA or gDNA that made up the material.

The authors' processing: For nucleated cells, counts were estimated from reference gene primer amplification. Assay used: immunoSEQ multiplex PCR; TCRdb lists only in-frame clones, some missing. V, J and clone size were drawn from that table, and D and trimming were deduced from the DNA. Of around 77,000 clones in the sample, 82% were seen once. The germline V gene encodes CDR1 SEHNR and CDR2 FQNEAQ (reference sequence). The CDR3 runs to 19 residues. The ends lost 5 bases at V and 0 bases at J; junction bases unmatched: 15. The chain recombines TRBV7-9 with TRBJ2-1, with 8 nucleotides matching TRBD2. This receptor was identified in a human donor in a cohort sampled during active COVID-19. The sequencing sample was made of peripheral blood. In nucleotides, the CDR3 is TGTGCCAGCAGCCAATGGACCAGCGGGGGCCTTAGCTCCTACAATGAGCAGTTCTTC. Protein product: CASSQWTSGGLSSYNEQFF.